These 10 T cell receptor beta chains share one sample of origin, sequenced in a study of cytomegalovirus exposure and HLA in healthy donors. The PCR was carried out with 60 Vbeta primers and 13 Jbeta primers. TCRdb's copy holds only in-frame clones and misses some; the assay was immunoSEQ multiplex PCR. The data show 150,000 to 200,000 clones, with around 80% seen just once and less than 2% held by the top ten. The sample comprised PBMCs. These receptor sequences come from a man younger than 35 in good health and CMV-seronegative.

The V gene is TRBV11-2, the J gene TRBJ1-1; maybe TRBD1 (5 bases). Germline CDR1 SGHAT, CDR2 FQNNGV. V gave up 3 bases and J gave up 3 bases, with 14 bases separating them. This CDR3 contains 15 residues. The CDR3: CASSLGGGRYTEAFF. The CDR3 coding sequence is TGTGCCAGCAGCTTGGGGGGGGGTCGGTACACTGAAGCTTTCTTT.

This clone was found once. This chain uses TRBV5-5 with TRBJ1-3, with D unresolved. The V end was cut by 3 bases, the J end by 0 bases, with 10 bases between. CDR1 is SGHKS and CDR2 is YYEKEE in the germline V gene (reference sequence). CDR3 size: 15 residues. The CDR3 bases are TGTGCCAGCAGCTCTACAGCCAACTCTGGAAACACCATATATTTT. Its translation: CASSSTANSGNTIYF.

This chain joins TRBV18 and TRBJ2-7; no definite D call. The CDR3 length is 15 residues. Trimming took off 3 bases at V and 2 bases at J, with 14 bases between the two ends. Germline values: CDR1 KGHSH, CDR2 LQKENI. CDR3 region: CASSPFRSPTYEQYF. The CDR3 bases are TGTGCCAGCTCACCCTTTCGCAGTCCGACCTACGAGCAGTACTTC.

This clone was counted a few times. This chain uses TRBV10-3 with TRBJ1-1; 7 bases map to TRBD1. Germline CDR1 is ENHRY and CDR2 is SYGVKD. The trim removed 4 bases at V and 0 bases at J, leaving 2 bases unmatched. This CDR3 comprises 14 residues. CDR3 sequence (DNA): TGTGCCATCAGTGCGACAGGGTTGAACACTGAAGCTTTCTTT. The encoded protein is CAISATGLNTEAFF.

This chain connects TRBV2 to TRBJ2-7, with 12 bases that match TRBD1. Trimming took 6 bases from V and 6 from J; bases not matched to a gene: 9. This CDR3 is 15 amino acids long. Germline V CDR1 and CDR2: SNHLY, FYNNEI. The DNA of the CDR3 is TGTGCCAGCAGCGCCGGGACAGGGGGCTTCGGCGAGCAGTACTTC. It codes for CASSAGTGGFGEQYF.

This clone showed up just once. V is TRBV29-1 and J is TRBJ2-5, with TRBD2 identical over 9 bases. With V trimmed by 4 bases and J by 5 bases, 8 bases remained unmatched. The CDR3 totals 14 residues. Germline V CDR1 and CDR2: SQVTM, ANQGSEA. DNA of the CDR3: TGCAGCGTTGTTCGCGGGGGGGCCGGGGAGACCCAGTACTTC. It encodes CSVVRGGAGETQYF.

The chain combines TRBV7-6 with TRBJ2-1; maybe TRBD2 (5 bases). V gave up 3 bases and J gave up 1 base, with 7 bases separating them. In germline, CDR1 is SGHVS, CDR2 FNYEAQ. The CDR3 extends over 14 amino acids. The CDR3 spells CASSFAGSYNEQFF. As DNA, the CDR3 is TGTGCCAGCAGCTTTGCGGGTTCCTACAATGAGCAGTTCTTC.

As concerns this clone: The junction departs from germline at one end; a sequencing error may be responsible. This chain links TRBV15 with TRBJ1-2; weak D call: TRBD1 (5 bases). Per germline, CDR1 LNHNV and CDR2 YYDKDF (reference sequence). CDR3 length equals 13 residues. The CDR3 nucleotides are TGTGCCACCAGCCGAGACAGAAACTATGGCTACACCTTC. Translating gives CATSRDRNYGYTF.

The rearrangement joins TRBV4-2 to TRBJ2-1, with D possibly TRBD2 on 6 matching bases. V was pared by 3 bases and J by 7 bases, with 19 bases between. CDR1 and CDR2 (germline): LGHNA, YNFKEQ. The CDR3 contains 16 residues. This CDR3 is CASSQRPDSAGNEQFF. DNA of the CDR3: TGTGCCAGCAGCCAGAGACCCGATTCGGCGGGGAATGAGCAGTTCTTC.

This chain links TRBV11-2 with TRBJ2-5; TRBD2 matches at 14 bases. V dropped 5 bases and J dropped 5; count of bases not matched to a gene: 10. CDR1 is SGHAT, CDR2 FQNNGV, per germline. The CDR3 runs to 17 residues. The chain's CDR3 is CASSPKRLAGGQETQYF. CDR3 nucleotide sequence: TGTGCCAGCAGCCCAAAGCGACTAGCGGGGGGGCAGGAGACCCAGTACTTC.